What follows is one TCR beta chain and its context. What it binds is not known. In germline, CDR1 is SGHTA, CDR2 FQGTGA. The V gene lost 3 bases and the J gene lost 3 bases, with 0 bases spanning the gap. This CDR3 is 10 amino acids long. This record comes from a study of CD8+ T cells in alopecia areata. About the research overall: In an open-label trial, patients got 5 to 10 mg tofacitinib twice daily.

Extracted RNA was reverse transcribed, and the resulting cDNA served as sequencing template. TCRdb keeps only in-frame clones here, not all; method: immunoSEQ multiplex PCR. The table records 220,000 or so clones, about three fifths of them present only once. Study-wide findings and caveats: Affected scalp, especially in alopecia totalis/universalis, had a higher clonality than normal scalp did. Sequences from scalp samples also cover resident alphabeta T cells of normal skin.

Alopecia areata patients provided lesional scalp punch biopsies and peripheral blood. This chain connects TRBV7-3 to TRBJ2-7; the D is unclear. The receptor was derived from a human donor with alopecia areata. The input for sequencing was CD4+ T cells sorted from blood, taken at week 0. Here the CDR3 DNA reads TGTGCCAGCAGCTTCTACGAGCAGTACTTC. Translating it yields CASSFYEQYF.